This T cell receptor (beta chain) was captured by sequencing in a study of blood T cell repertoires in COVID-19. Authors' data handling: Amplification from reference gene primers served as the basis for estimated nucleated cell counts. Libraries were prepared by immunoSEQ multiplex PCR; TCRdb keeps only in-frame clonotypes and omits some of them. The D gene and trimming were derived from the DNA, and the V and J assignments and clone size from that table. The repertoire holds some 260,000 clones, with 82% as singletons. The J segment lost 4 bases and the V segment lost 2 bases, leaving 2 bases of the junction unmatched. CDR3 length: 13 amino acids. The germline V gene has CDR1 SGHNT and CDR2 YYREEE (reference sequence).

The specimen sequenced was peripheral blood. This clonotype was obtained from a woman between 18 and 29 years old with acute or convalescent COVID-19. The chain couples TRBV5-4 to TRBJ1-1; 7 positions match TRBD1. The CDR3 coding sequence is TGTGCCAGCAGCTTAACAGGGGTCACTGAAGCTTTCTTT. Translated, it gives CASSLTGVTEAFF.